The clone carrying this TCR beta chain was counted at least ten times. Time point described: patch test 3, about 24 weeks after DPC sensitization. Stated treatment: therapeutic diphenylcyclopropenone sensitization with weekly scalp DPC. The sample belongs to a study of human T cells and chemical hapten exposure. This CDR3 is 14 amino acids long. The V gene end was trimmed by 4 bases and the J gene end by 4 bases; junction bases not matched to a gene: 4. Germline CDR1 SQVTM, CDR2 ANQGSEA. TCRdb re-called the RACE reads with MiXCR, one entry per CDR3 protein. Seen here are some 74,000 distinct CDR3 sequences, approximately 12% observed once, and the top ten hold about 5.7%.

The material sequenced was whole blood, taken in connection with sensitization to the hapten diphenylcyclopropenone (DPC). This chain connects TRBV29-1 to TRBJ2-1; 10 nucleotides agree with TRBD2. This TCR came from a woman in her forties or fifties with alopecia areata. Some clones in this sample may be carry-over from other donors' samples. The CDR3 reads CSVGTSGIYNEQFF. Written as DNA, the CDR3 is TGCAGCGTTGGGACTAGCGGTATTTACAATGAGCAGTTCTTC.